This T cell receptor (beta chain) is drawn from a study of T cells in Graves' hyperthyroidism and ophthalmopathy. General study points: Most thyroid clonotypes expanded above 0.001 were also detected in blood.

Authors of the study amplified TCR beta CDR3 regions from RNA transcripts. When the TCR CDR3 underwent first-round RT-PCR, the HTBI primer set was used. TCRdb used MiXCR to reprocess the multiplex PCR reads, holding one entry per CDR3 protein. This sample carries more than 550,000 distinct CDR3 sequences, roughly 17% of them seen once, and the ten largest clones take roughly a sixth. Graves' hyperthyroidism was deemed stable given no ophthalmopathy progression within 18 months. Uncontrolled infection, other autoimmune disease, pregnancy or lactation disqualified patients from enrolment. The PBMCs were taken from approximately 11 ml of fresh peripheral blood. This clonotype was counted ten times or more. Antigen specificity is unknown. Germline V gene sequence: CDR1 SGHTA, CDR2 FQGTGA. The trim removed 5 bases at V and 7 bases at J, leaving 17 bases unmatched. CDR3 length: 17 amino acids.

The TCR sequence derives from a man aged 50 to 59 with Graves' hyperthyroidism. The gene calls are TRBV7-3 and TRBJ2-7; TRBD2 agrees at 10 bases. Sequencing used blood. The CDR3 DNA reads TGTGCCAGCAGCCTCTCTAGCGGGAGCTTTCCCTCGGGGGAGCAGTACTTC. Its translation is CASSLSSGSFPSGEQYF.